Following are 26 T cell receptor beta chains from one sample sequenced in a study of blood T cell repertoires in COVID-19. Sequencing was performed with immunoSEQ multiplex PCR; in TCRdb, only in-frame clones are kept and a portion is missing. This sample yields tens of thousands of clones, of which approximately 86% are seen a single time; over 6% belongs to the top ten. The sequencing sample was made of peripheral blood. The receptors were sampled from a man at least 80 years old with COVID-19, enrolled during active disease.

This rearrangement joins TRBV5-4 to TRBJ1-3; D is possibly TRBD1 (5 bases). The germline V and J ends were trimmed by 1 base and 5 bases, with 16 bases remaining between them. CDR1 SGHNT and CDR2 YYREEE come from the germline V gene (reference sequence). The CDR3 sequence is 16 residues long. CDR3 loop: CASSLLTDSRRNTIYF. The CDR3 nucleotides are TGTGCCAGCAGCTTGCTGACAGATTCCCGCCGAAACACCATATATTTT.

The sample holds one count of this clone. The chain recombines TRBV7-9 with TRBJ2-7; 8 nucleotides agree with TRBD2. Germline CDR1 reads SEHNR; CDR2 reads FQNEAQ (reference sequence). The CDR3 has 14 amino acids. V was clipped by 5 bases and J by 5 bases; unmatched bases: 8. CDR3 amino acids: CASSPGGGNNEQYF. For the CDR3, the DNA is TGTGCCAGCAGCCCGGGGGGGGGCAACAACGAGCAGTACTTC. Variable domain in full (rest from reference TRBV7-9 and TRBJ2-7): DTGVSQNPRHKITKRGQNVTFRCDPISEHNRLYWYRQTLGQGPEFLTYFQNEAQLEKSRLLSDRFSAERPKGSFSTLEIQRTEQGDSAMYLCASSPGGGNNEQYFGPGTRLTVT.

The chain joins TRBV5-1 to TRBJ2-7; 7 bases agree with TRBD1. In germline, CDR1 is SGHRS, CDR2 YFSETQ. V shed 1 base and J 2 bases; nucleotides not matched to a gene: 6. The CDR3 runs to 15 residues. CDR3 in DNA: TGCGCCAGCAGCTTGTGGTCACAGGGGACCTACGAGCAGTACTTC. It encodes CASSLWSQGTYEQYF.

The chain couples TRBV2 to TRBJ1-3; unclear D gene. Germline V gene lookup returns CDR1 SNHLY and CDR2 FYNNEI. V shed 7 bases and J shed 0 bases, with 4 bases lying between them. This CDR3 has 12 amino acids. This chain's CDR3 is CASTSSGNTIYF. CDR3 coding DNA: TGTGCCAGCACGAGCTCTGGAAACACCATATATTTT.

The chain joins TRBV19 to TRBJ1-6; no firm D call. The CDR3 loop spans 16 amino acids. The V end was cut by 10 bases, the J end by 0 bases, with 16 bases between. Germline assignment: CDR1 LNHDA and CDR2 SQIVND (reference sequence). CDR3 sequence: CATRPSLSSYNSPLHF. Here the CDR3 DNA reads TGTGCCACTAGACCCTCCCTGAGCTCCTATAATTCACCCCTCCACTTT.

V is TRBV11-2 and J is TRBJ1-1, with D maybe TRBD1 (5 bases). With 1 base removed from V and 2 bases from J, the gap between germline ends came to 8 bases. Germline-derived CDR1 and CDR2 are SGHAT and FQNNGV. CDR3 length: 14 residues. CDR3 amino acids: CASSLARTNTEAFF. As DNA, the CDR3 is TGTGCCAGCAGCTTAGCCCGGACAAACACTGAAGCTTTCTTT.

This chain uses TRBV10-2 with TRBJ2-1; D possibly corresponds to TRBD1 (5 bases). Germline CDR1 and CDR2: WSHSY and SAAADI. The CDR3 runs 13 residues. V was shortened by 6 bases and J by 8 bases, with 14 bases between the two germline ends. The CDR3 region is CASRLSQVDEQFF. CDR3 bases: TGCGCCAGCAGGTTATCACAGGTAGATGAGCAGTTCTTC.

The CDR3 loop is CASSFQGVDGYTF. CDR3 sequence (DNA): TGTGCCAGCAGCTTTCAGGGGGTGGATGGCTACACCTTC. The genes are TRBV7-8 and TRBJ1-2, with 7 nucleotides matching TRBD1. Germline values: CDR1 SGHVS, CDR2 FQNEAQ. This CDR3 has 13 residues. The J segment lost 6 bases and the V segment lost 3 bases, leaving 4 bases of the junction unmatched.

The chain links TRBV2 to TRBJ1-4; D possibly corresponds to TRBD1 (5 bases). CDR1 SNHLY and CDR2 FYNNEI come from the germline V gene. The CDR3 is 14 amino acids. Trimming took off 7 bases at V and 5 bases at J, with 14 bases between the two ends. This CDR3 reads CASIRQPLNEKLFF. CDR3 nucleotides: TGTGCCAGCATAAGACAGCCGCTCAATGAAAAACTGTTTTTT.

V usage is TRBV10-2 and J usage is TRBJ2-3, with 10 bases fitting TRBD2. Looked up from germline, CDR1 is WSHSY and CDR2 is SAAADI. With V trimmed by 6 bases and J by 5 bases, 5 bases remained unmatched. The CDR3 totals 14 residues. The DNA of the CDR3 is TGCGCCAGCAGAGGGACTAGCGAGGTAGATACGCAGTATTTT. Its protein is CASRGTSEVDTQYF.

This chain links TRBV19 with TRBJ2-4; D may be TRBD2 (5 bases). The germline gives CDR1 LNHDA, CDR2 SQIVND (reference sequence). This CDR3 has 19 residues. The ends were cut back, 5 bases at V and 1 base at J, with 24 bases in the middle. CDR3 DNA: TGTGCCAGTAGTCTGGACGGCGCAGAGAGGACGGGGGCCAAAAACATTCAGTACTTC. Translating it yields CASSLDGAERTGAKNIQYF.

The chain links TRBV2 to TRBJ1-4; no reliable D call. CDR1 and CDR2 from the germline V gene are SNHLY and FYNNEI. Trimming removed 5 bases from V and 3 bases from J, with 4 bases in between. There are 12 residues in the CDR3. The CDR3 loop reads CASSTANEKLFF. DNA of the CDR3: TGTGCCAGCAGTACAGCTAATGAAAAACTGTTTTTT.

CDR3 nucleotides: TGTGCCAGCTCACCGGGACAGGGACGTGGCTACACCTTC. Amino acids: CASSPGQGRGYTF. The V and J genes are TRBV18 and TRBJ1-2; 9 nucleotides agree with TRBD1. The CDR3 consists of 13 residues. CDR1 is KGHSH, CDR2 LQKENI, per germline. The V gene end was trimmed by 3 bases and the J gene end by 7 bases; junction bases not matched to a gene: 3.

V is TRBV18 and J is TRBJ2-3; 11 bases are shared with TRBD2. V lost 2 bases and J lost 3; bases outside the gene matches: 4. Germline lookup yields CDR1 KGHSH and CDR2 LQKENI. The CDR3 loop spans 16 amino acids. The CDR3 here is CASSPIAGGPTDTQYF. In nucleotides, the CDR3 is TGTGCCAGCTCACCAATAGCGGGGGGGCCTACAGATACGCAGTATTTT.

In its sample, this clone was seen a few times. This sequence joins TRBV2 and TRBJ1-1; D is ambiguous. V lost 8 bases, J lost 3 bases, and 13 bases lay in between. CDR3 size: 13 residues. Germline CDR1 is SNHLY and CDR2 is FYNNEI. CDR3 nucleotides: TGTGCCAGCGCCCCTGGGCAAGACACTGAAGCTTTCTTT. This translates into CASAPGQDTEAFF.

The J gene is TRBJ2-1, the V gene TRBV10-3, with 10 bases identical to TRBD2. In germline, CDR1 is ENHRY, CDR2 SYGVKD. V gave up 3 bases and J gave up 8 bases; unmatched junction bases: 7. The CDR3 totals 15 residues. CDR3 in amino acids: CAISERSGGAYEQFF. The CDR3 DNA follows: TGTGCCATCAGTGAAAGAAGCGGGGGGGCATATGAGCAGTTCTTC.

The chain couples TRBV10-3 to TRBJ2-7; tentative D call: TRBD1 (6 bases). Trimming cost V 5 bases and J 3 bases, with 11 bases left between them. Germline V gene data show CDR1 as ENHRY and CDR2 as SYGVKD. This CDR3 is built from 13 residues. Written as DNA, the CDR3 is TGTGCCATCAGTCGTCAACAGGGCTACGAGCAGTACTTC. Translating it yields CAISRQQGYEQYF.

This clone was counted a single time. This rearrangement joins TRBV15 to TRBJ2-3, with TRBD1 matching 10 bases. With 5 bases clipped from V and 3 bases from J, the junction kept 2 bases outside the gene matches. The CDR3 sequence is 14 residues long. The V gene's germline CDR1 is LNHNV and CDR2 YYDKDF (reference sequence). CDR3 sequence reads: CATSSDRGTDTQYF. The CDR3 DNA reads TGTGCCACCAGCTCGGACAGGGGGACAGATACGCAGTATTTT.

This chain connects TRBV4-1 to TRBJ2-7; 9 bases map to TRBD1. J lost 5 bases, V lost 4 bases, and 9 bases had no gene match. Germline CDR1 is MGHRA and CDR2 is YSYEKL. The length of the CDR3 is 15 residues. The DNA of the CDR3 is TGCGCCAGCAGCCGCATAGGACAGGGGATCGACGAGCAGTACTTC. Translation: CASSRIGQGIDEQYF.

V and J are TRBV6-1 and TRBJ2-7; 8 positions agree with TRBD1. The CDR3 totals 14 residues. The V segment lost 5 bases and the J segment 5 bases; nucleotides outside the gene matches: 8. CDR1 is MNHNS, CDR2 SASEGT, per germline. The CDR3, as DNA: TGTGCCAGCAGTTTCCCTGGACAGGGAAACGAGCAGTACTTC. Translating it yields CASSFPGQGNEQYF.

J is TRBJ1-2 and V is TRBV27, with 11 bases fitting TRBD1. The CDR3 consists of 17 residues. The germline gives CDR1 MNHEY, CDR2 SMNVEV (reference sequence). Trimming cost V 3 bases and J 5 bases; bases outside gene matches: 11. Written as DNA, the CDR3 is TGTGCCAGCAGTTTCCGACACTCAGGACAGGGGGCATATGGCTACACCTTC. This translates into CASSFRHSGQGAYGYTF.

This clone was detected once. The V gene is TRBV28, the J gene TRBJ1-2; TRBD1 matches 11 bases. V lost 6 bases, J lost 8 bases, and 8 bases stayed unmatched. The germline V gene encodes CDR1 MDHEN and CDR2 SYDVKM. This CDR3 region has 14 residues. The CDR3 DNA sequence: TGTGCCAGCAGCTCAGGGGGACAGGGGGTAGGCTACACCTTC. Translating gives CASSSGGQGVGYTF.

The chain employs TRBV7-9 and TRBJ1-2; 12 bases are shared with TRBD1. In germline, CDR1 is SEHNR, CDR2 FQNEAQ (reference sequence). The CDR3 covers 15 residues. The ends lost 2 bases at V and 7 bases at J; junction bases unmatched: 5. The CDR3 DNA is TGTGCCAGCAGCTTATCCGGGACAGGGGGCTTTGGCTACACCTTC. Protein: CASSLSGTGGFGYTF.

The V call is TRBV7-2, the J call TRBJ1-5; no firm D call. Germline V lookup: CDR1 SGHTA, CDR2 FQGNSA. With 5 bases removed from V and 3 bases from J, the gap between germline ends came to 14 bases. The CDR3 is made up of 15 amino acids. The CDR3: CASSEQWGDNQPQHF. CDR3 in DNA: TGTGCCAGCAGCGAACAGTGGGGAGACAATCAGCCCCAGCATTTT.

The chain has TRBV11-3 and TRBJ2-3; a weak D match, TRBD1 (6 bases). Germline CDR1 reads SGHNT; CDR2 reads YENEEA. CDR3 length: 13 residues. Trimming shortened V by 8 bases and J by 9 bases, and 18 bases separated the two germline ends. Here the CDR3 DNA reads TGTGCCAGCCGTCTGACAGGATTAGGGACGCAGTATTTT. This gives the protein CASRLTGLGTQYF. Full variable domain (outside the CDR3, taken from reference TRBV11-3 and TRBJ2-3): EAGVVQSPRYKIIEKKQPVAFWCNPISGHNTLYWYLQNLGQGPELLIRYENEEAVDDSQLPKDRFSAERLKGVDSTLKIQPAELGDSAVYLCASRLTGLGTQYFGPGTRLTVL.

DNA of the CDR3: TGTGCCATCAGTGAGTCCACAGGGGGCCACACTGAAGCTTTCTTT. Translating gives CAISESTGGHTEAFF. V and J are TRBV10-3 and TRBJ1-1; TRBD1 aligns across 9 bases. J gave up 3 bases and V 0 bases, and 2 bases lay outside the gene matches. The CDR3 runs to 15 residues. Germline V CDR1 and CDR2: ENHRY, SYGVKD.